This T cell receptor beta chain was retrieved from a study of blood T cell repertoires in COVID-19. Study details: Acute-phase and convalescent COVID-19 samples originated in the United States, Italy and Spain. Nucleic acid was either cDNA or gDNA, and it came from T cells, B-cell-depleted T cells, or PBMCs.

The table lists this clone with a count of one. Original analysis: Estimation of nucleated cell counts was performed using reference gene primer amplification. Method: immunoSEQ multiplex PCR; TCRdb's copy keeps in-frame clones and lacks some. The V and J calls and clone size come from that table; D and trimming were worked out from the DNA. The table lists about 54,000 clones, 80% to 90% of them singletons. CDR3 size: 15 residues. Germline V gene data show CDR1 as MNHEY and CDR2 as SVGAGI. Trimming took 4 bases from V and 4 from J; bases not matched to a gene: 5. The chain employs TRBV6-5 and TRBJ1-1, with 11 bases that match TRBD1. The receptor comes from a man over 45 with active COVID-19. The specimen was peripheral blood. The CDR3 coding sequence is TGTGCCAGCAGTTTCGGGACAGGGGGGATCACTGAAGCTTTCTTT. Amino acids: CASSFGTGGITEAFF.